This TCR beta chain was profiled in a study of cytomegalovirus exposure and HLA in healthy donors. The study's findings and limits: As a later analysis showed, a missense DCLRE1C variant was linked to trimming of TCR beta V- and J-genes.

The trim removed 1 base at V and 6 bases at J, leaving 9 bases unmatched. The length of the CDR3 is 16 residues. Germline assignment: CDR1 MNHNS and CDR2 SASEGT. As to this clone: Its matching antigen is unknown.

13 Jbeta primers and 60 Vbeta primers were used for the PCR. Repertoires were generated with immunoSEQ multiplex PCR, while TCRdb's copy carries only in-frame clones and drops some. The table lists roughly 170,000 clones, about four fifths of them singletons. The gene calls are TRBV6-1 and TRBJ1-5, with TRBD1 matching 7 bases. The clonotype originates from a man aged 25-45 years in good health and CMV-seronegative. Sequenced sample: PBMCs. The CDR3 DNA reads TGTGCCAGCAGTGAAGAGGTCACAGGGGCTATTCAGCCCCAGCATTTT. It codes for CASSEEVTGAIQPQHF.